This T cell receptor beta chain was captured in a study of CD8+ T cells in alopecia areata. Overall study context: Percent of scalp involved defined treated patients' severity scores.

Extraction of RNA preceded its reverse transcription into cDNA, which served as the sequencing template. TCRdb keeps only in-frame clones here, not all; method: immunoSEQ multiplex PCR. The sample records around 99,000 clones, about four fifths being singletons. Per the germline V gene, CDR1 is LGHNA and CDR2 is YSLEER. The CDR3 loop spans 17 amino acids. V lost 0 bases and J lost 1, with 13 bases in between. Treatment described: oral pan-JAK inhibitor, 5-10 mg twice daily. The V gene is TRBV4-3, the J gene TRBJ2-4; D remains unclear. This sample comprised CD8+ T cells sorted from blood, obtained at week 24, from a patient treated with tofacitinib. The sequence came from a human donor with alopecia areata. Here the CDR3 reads CASSQDIGSRAKNIQYF. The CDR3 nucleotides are TGCGCCAGCAGCCAAGATATTGGCTCTAGGGCCAAAAACATTCAGTACTTC.